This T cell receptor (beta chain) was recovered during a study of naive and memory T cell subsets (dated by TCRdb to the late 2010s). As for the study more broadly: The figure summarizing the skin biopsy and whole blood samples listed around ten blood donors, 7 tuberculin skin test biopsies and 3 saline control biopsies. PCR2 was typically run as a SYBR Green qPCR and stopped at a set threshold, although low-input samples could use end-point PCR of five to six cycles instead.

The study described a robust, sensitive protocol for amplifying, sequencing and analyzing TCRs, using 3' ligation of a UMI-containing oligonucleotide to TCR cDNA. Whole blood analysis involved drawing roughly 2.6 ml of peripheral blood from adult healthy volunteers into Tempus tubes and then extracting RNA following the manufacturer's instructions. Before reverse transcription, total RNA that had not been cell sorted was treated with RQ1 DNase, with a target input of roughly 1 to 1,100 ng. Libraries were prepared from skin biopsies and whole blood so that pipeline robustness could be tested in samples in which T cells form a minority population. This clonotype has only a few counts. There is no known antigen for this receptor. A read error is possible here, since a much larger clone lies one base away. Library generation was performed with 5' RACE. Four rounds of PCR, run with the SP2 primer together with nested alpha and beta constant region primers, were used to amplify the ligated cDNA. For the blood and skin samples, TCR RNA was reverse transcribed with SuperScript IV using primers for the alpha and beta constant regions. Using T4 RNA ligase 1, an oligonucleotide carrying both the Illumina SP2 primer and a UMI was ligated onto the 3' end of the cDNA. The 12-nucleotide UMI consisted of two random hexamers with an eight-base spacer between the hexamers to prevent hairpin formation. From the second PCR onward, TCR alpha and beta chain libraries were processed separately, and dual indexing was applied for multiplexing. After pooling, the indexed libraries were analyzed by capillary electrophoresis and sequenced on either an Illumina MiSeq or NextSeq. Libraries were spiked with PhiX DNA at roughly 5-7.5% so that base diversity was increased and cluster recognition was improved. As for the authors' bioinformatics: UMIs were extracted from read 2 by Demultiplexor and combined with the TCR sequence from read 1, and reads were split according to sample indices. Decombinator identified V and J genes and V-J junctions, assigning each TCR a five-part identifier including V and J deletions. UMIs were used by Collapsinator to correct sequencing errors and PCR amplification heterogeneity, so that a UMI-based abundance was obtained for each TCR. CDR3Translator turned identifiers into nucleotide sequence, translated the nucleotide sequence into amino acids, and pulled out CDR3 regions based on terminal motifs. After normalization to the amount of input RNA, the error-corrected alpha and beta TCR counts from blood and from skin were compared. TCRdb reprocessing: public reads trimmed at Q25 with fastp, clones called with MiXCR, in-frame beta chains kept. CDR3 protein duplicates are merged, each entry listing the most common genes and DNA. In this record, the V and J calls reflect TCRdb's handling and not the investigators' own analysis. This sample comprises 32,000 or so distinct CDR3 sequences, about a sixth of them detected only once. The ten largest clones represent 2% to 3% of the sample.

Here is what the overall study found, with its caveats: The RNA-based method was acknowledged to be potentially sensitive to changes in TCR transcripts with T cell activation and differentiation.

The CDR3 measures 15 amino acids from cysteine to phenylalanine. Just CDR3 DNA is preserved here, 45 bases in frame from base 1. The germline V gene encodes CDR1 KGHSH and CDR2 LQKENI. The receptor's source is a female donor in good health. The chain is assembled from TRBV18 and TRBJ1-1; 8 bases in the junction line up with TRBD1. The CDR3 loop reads CASSAPQGAGTEAFF. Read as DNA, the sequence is TGTGCCAGCTCAGCACCCCAGGGGGCAGGCACTGAAGCTTTCTTT. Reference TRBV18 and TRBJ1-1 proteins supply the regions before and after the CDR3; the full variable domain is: NAGVMQNPRHLVRRRGQEARLRCSPMKGHSHVYWYRQLPEEGLKFMVYLQKENIIDESGMPKERFSAEFPKEGPSILRIQQVVRGDSAAYFCASSAPQGAGTEAFFGQGTRLTVV.